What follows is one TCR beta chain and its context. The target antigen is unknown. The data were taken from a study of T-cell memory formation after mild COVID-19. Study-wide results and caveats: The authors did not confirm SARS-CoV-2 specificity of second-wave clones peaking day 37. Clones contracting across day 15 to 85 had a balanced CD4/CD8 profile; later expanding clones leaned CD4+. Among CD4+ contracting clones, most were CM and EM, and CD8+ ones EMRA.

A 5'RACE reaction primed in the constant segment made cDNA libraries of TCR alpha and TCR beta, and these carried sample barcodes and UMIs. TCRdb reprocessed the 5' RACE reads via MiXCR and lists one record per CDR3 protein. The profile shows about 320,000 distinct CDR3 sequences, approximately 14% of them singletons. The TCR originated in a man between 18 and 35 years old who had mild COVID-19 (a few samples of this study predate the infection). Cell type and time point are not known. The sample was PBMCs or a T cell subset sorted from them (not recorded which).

This chain's CDR3 is CASSPPGAFYGYTF. CDR3 coding DNA: TGTGCCAGCAGCCCCCCCGGGGCCTTCTATGGCTACACCTTC. The chain links TRBV7-9 to TRBJ1-2; weak D call: TRBD1 (5 bases). The CDR3 covers 14 residues. The germline V gene encodes CDR1 SEHNR and CDR2 FQNEAQ (reference sequence). V lost 5 bases to trimming and J lost 4 bases, with 14 bases between them.